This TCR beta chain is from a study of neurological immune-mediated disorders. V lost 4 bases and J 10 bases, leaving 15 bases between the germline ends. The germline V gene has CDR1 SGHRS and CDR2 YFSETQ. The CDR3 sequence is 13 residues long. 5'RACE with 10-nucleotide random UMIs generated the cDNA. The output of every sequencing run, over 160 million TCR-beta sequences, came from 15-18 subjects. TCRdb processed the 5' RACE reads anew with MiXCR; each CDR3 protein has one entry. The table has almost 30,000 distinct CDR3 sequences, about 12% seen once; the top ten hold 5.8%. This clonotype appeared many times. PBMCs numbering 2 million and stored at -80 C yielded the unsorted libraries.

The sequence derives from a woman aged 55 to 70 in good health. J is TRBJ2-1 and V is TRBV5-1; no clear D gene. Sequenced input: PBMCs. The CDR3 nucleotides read TGCGCCAGCAGCCCAACTGGCTCTCGAGAGCAGTTCTTC. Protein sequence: CASSPTGSREQFF.